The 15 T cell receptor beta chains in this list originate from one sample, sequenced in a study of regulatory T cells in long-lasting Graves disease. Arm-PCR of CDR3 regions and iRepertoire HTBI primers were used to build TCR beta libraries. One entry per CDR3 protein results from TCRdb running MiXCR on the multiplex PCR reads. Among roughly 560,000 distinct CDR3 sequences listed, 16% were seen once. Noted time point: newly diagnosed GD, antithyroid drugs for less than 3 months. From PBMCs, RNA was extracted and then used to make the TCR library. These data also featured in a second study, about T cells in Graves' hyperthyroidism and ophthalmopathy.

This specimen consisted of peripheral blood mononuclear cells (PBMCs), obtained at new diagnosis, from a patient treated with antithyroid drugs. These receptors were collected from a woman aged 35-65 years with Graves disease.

CDR3 bases: TGTGCCAGTCACCTAGTCTCTGGAAACACCATATATTTT. It specifies CASHLVSGNTIYF. J is TRBJ1-3 and V is TRBV19; D uncertain. CDR3 length equals 13 residues. V shed 8 bases and J shed 0 bases, with 8 bases lying between them. Germline V lookup: CDR1 LNHDA, CDR2 SQIVND (reference sequence).

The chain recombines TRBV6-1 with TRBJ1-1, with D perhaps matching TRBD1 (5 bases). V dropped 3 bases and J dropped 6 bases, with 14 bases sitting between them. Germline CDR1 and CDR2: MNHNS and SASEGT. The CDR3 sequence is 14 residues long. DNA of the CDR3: TGTGCCAGCAGTGACCCGCCCGGGGCGGCTGAAGCTTTCTTT. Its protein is CASSDPPGAAEAFF.

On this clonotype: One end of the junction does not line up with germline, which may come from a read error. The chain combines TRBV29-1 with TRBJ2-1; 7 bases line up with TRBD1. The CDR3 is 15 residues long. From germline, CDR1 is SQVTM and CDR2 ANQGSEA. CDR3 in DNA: TGCAGCGTCCCATTCCCGAGGGGGCGGAACAATGAGCAGCTCTTC. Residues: CSVPFPRGRNNEQLF.

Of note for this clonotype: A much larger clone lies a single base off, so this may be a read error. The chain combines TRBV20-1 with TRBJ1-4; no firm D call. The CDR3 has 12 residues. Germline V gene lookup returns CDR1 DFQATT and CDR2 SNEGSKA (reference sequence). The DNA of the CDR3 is TGCAGTGCTAGAGAGATGAATGAAAAACCGTTTTTT. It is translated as CSAREMNEKPFF.

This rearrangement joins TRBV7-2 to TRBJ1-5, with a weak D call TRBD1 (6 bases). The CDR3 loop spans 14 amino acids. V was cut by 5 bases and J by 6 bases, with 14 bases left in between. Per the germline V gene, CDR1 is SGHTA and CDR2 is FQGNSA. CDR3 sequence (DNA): TGTGCCAGCAGCACGATAGGGGGGACTCAGCCCCAGCATTTT. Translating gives CASSTIGGTQPQHF.

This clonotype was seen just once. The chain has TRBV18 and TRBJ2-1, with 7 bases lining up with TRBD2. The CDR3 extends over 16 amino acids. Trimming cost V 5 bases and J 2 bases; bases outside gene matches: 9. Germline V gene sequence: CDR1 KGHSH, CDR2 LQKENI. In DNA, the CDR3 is TGTGCCAGCTCATCTCCTTCAGCGGGAACCTACAATGAGCAGTTCTTC. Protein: CASSSPSAGTYNEQFF.

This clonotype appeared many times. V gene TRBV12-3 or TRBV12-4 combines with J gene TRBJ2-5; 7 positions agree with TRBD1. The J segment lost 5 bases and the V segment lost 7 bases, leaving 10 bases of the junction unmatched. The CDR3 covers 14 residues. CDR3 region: CASNRRGFSETQYF. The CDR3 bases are TGTGCCAGCAACCGCAGGGGGTTCTCGGAGACCCAGTACTTC.

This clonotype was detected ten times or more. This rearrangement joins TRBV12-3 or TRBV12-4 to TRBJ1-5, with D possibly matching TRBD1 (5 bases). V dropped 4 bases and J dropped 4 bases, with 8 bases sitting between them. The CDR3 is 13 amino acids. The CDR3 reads CASSYRGNQPQHF. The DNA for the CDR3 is TGTGCCAGCAGTTATCGGGGGAATCAGCCCCAGCATTTT.

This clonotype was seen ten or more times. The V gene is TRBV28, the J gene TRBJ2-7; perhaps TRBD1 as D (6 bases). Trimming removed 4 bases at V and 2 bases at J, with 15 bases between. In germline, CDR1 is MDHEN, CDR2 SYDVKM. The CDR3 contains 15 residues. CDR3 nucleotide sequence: TGTGCCAGCAGTTCTCTCGACAGGCCGCCCTACGAGCAGTACTTC. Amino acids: CASSSLDRPPYEQYF.

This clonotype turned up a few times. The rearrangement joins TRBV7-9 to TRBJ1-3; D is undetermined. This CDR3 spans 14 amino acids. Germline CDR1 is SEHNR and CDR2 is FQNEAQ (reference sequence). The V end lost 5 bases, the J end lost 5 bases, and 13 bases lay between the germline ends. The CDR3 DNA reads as TGTGCCAGCAGCCTCCCCTCCCGACGAAACACCATATATTTT. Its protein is CASSLPSRRNTIYF.

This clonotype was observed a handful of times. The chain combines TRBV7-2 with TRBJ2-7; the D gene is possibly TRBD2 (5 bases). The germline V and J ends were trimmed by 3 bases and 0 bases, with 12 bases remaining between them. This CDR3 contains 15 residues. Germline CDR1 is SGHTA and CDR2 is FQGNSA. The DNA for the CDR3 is TGTGCCAGCAGCTTCACTAGTTCCCTCTCCTACGAGCAGTACTTC. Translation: CASSFTSSLSYEQYF. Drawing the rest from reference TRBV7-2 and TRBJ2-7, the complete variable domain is GAGVSQSPSNKVTEKGKDVELRCDPISGHTALYWYRQSLGQGLEFLIYFQGNSAPDKSGLPSDRFSAERTGGSVSTLTIQRTQQEDSAVYLCASSFTSSLSYEQYFGPGTRLTVT.

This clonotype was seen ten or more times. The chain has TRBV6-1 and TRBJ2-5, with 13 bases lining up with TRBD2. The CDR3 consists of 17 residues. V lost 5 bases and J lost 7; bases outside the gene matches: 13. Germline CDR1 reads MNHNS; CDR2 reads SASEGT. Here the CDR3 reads CASSSSGTSGDYWTQYF. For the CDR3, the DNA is TGTGCCAGCAGTAGCTCCGGGACTAGCGGGGACTACTGGACCCAGTACTTC.

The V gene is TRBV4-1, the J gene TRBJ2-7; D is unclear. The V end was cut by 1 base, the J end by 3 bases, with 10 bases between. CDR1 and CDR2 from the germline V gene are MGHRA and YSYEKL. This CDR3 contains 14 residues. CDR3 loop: CASSQGRGIYEQYF. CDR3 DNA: TGCGCCAGCAGCCAAGGGAGAGGCATCTACGAGCAGTACTTC.

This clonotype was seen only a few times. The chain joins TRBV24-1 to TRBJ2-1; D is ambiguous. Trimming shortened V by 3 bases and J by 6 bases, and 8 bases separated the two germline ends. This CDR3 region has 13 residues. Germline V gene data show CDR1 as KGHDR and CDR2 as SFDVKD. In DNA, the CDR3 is TGTGCCACCAGTGATCCTACGCGCAATGAGCAGTTCTTC. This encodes CATSDPTRNEQFF.

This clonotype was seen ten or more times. CDR3 sequence (DNA): TGTGCCAGCAGTTTCATTGGGACACCATTGTCCACAGATACGCAGTATTTT. Amino acid sequence: CASSFIGTPLSTDTQYF. The chain joins TRBV12-3 or TRBV12-4 to TRBJ2-3; possible D gene TRBD1, 6 bases. The CDR3 covers 17 residues. The V end was cut by 3 bases, the J end by 2 bases, with 18 bases between.